Following are 25 T cell receptor beta chains from one sample sequenced in a study of shared clonotypes between healthy human individuals. Produced via immunoSEQ multiplex PCR; TCRdb's table is partial and in-frame only. The table has 2 million to 2.5 million clones, about 90% seen once. The sample comprised naive CD4+ T cells from PBMCs. As for subset: CD45RA+ positively selected. The receptors stem from a man between 18 and 35 years old in good health. Some clones in this sample may be carry-over from other donors' samples.

This chain's CDR3 is CASSRNPGAYNEQFF. CDR3 nucleotides: TGTGCCAGCAGCCGAAACCCGGGGGCCTACAATGAGCAGTTCTTC. The genes are TRBV27 and TRBJ2-1; D may be TRBD2 (6 bases). CDR1 and CDR2 from the germline V gene are MNHEY and SMNVEV (reference sequence). Trimming cost V 6 bases and J 2 bases, with 14 bases left between them. CDR3 length equals 15 residues.

The CDR3 region is CASSFNRALNTEAFF. CDR3 bases: TGTGCCAGCAGCTTCAACAGGGCACTGAACACTGAAGCTTTCTTT. The chain combines TRBV11-2 with TRBJ1-1, with D tentatively TRBD1 (6 bases). The V and J ends lost 3 bases and 0 bases respectively, with 11 bases between them. Germline CDR1 is SGHAT and CDR2 is FQNNGV. This CDR3 comprises 15 residues.

Concerning this clone itself: In the same sample, other DNA sequences code for this CDR3. The gene calls are TRBV30 and TRBJ1-5; D is unresolved. Germline V gene sequence: CDR1 GTSNPN, CDR2 SVGIG (reference sequence). V shed 0 bases and J shed 5 bases, with 8 bases lying between them. The CDR3 length is 13 residues. Here the CDR3 reads CAWSVRVDQPQHF. As DNA, the CDR3 is TGTGCCTGGAGTGTACGGGTAGATCAGCCCCAGCATTTT.

As for this clone: The same CDR3 also results from other DNA sequences found in this sample. The rearrangement links TRBV18 to TRBJ2-5; the D is unclear. The CDR3 totals 13 residues. V gave up 3 bases and J gave up 5 bases, with 10 bases separating them. Germline CDR1 and CDR2: KGHSH and LQKENI. CDR3 sequence reads: CASSPVGLETQYF. DNA for the CDR3: TGTGCCAGCTCACCGGTGGGTCTCGAGACCCAGTACTTC.

This clone came up a few times. The chain couples TRBV27 to TRBJ1-2, with D tentatively TRBD1 (5 bases). This CDR3 comprises 15 residues. The V gene lost 5 bases and the J gene lost 4 bases, with 17 bases spanning the gap. The germline gives CDR1 MNHEY, CDR2 SMNVEV (reference sequence). The CDR3 DNA reads TGTGCCAGCAGTCGGTACCGGGACCGGGCCTATGGCTACACCTTC. As protein: CASSRYRDRAYGYTF.

This chain links TRBV6-1 with TRBJ1-5; tentative D call: TRBD1 (5 bases). CDR3 size: 13 residues. In germline, CDR1 is MNHNS, CDR2 SASEGT. The V and J ends lost 6 bases and 5 bases respectively, with 11 bases between them. The CDR3 nucleotides read TGTGCCAGCAGCCCGACAGTGGATCAGCCCCAGCATTTT. Amino acid sequence: CASSPTVDQPQHF.

A remark on this clone: The same CDR3 can be traced to other DNA sequences in this sample. The V call is TRBV28, the J call TRBJ2-1; the D gene is possibly TRBD1 (5 bases). The germline CDR1 and CDR2 sequences are MDHEN and SYDVKM. Trimming left V 2 bases short and J 3 bases short, with 8 bases between. The length of the CDR3 is 14 residues. The CDR3 loop reads CASSLRQGYNEQFF. For the CDR3, the DNA is TGTGCCAGCAGTTTAAGGCAGGGCTACAATGAGCAGTTCTTC. Drawing the rest from reference TRBV28 and TRBJ2-1, the complete variable domain is DVKVTQSSRYLVKRTGEKVFLECVQDMDHENMFWYRQDPGLGLRLIYFSYDVKMKEKGDIPEGYSVSREKKERFSLILESASTNQTSMYLCASSLRQGYNEQFFGPGTRLTVL.

This chain links TRBV4-2 with TRBJ1-3; a weak D match, TRBD1 (5 bases). Trimming removed 0 bases from V and 0 bases from J, with 12 bases in between. Germline assignment: CDR1 LGHNA and CDR2 YNFKEQ. This CDR3 region has 17 residues. The chain's CDR3 is CASSQENRRGSGNTIYF. The DNA of the CDR3 is TGTGCCAGCAGCCAAGAAAACCGGAGGGGCTCTGGAAACACCATATATTTT.

This chain uses TRBV6-1 with TRBJ2-7; a weak D match, TRBD1 (5 bases). V gave up 10 bases and J gave up 0 bases, with 10 bases separating them. Germline CDR1 is MNHNS and CDR2 is SASEGT. CDR3 length: 12 residues. In DNA, the CDR3 is TGTGCCATCACAGGAAGCTCCTACGAGCAGTACTTC. Its protein product is CAITGSSYEQYF.

The chain links TRBV28 to TRBJ1-5, with D unclear. V was clipped by 5 bases and J by 6 bases, with 20 bases between them. The CDR3 runs 16 residues. Germline values: CDR1 MDHEN, CDR2 SYDVKM. CDR3 sequence: CASSPPGSILVQPQHF. The CDR3 DNA reads TGTGCCAGCAGTCCGCCGGGATCTATATTGGTTCAGCCCCAGCATTTT. Variable domain in full (rest from reference TRBV28 and TRBJ1-5): DVKVTQSSRYLVKRTGEKVFLECVQDMDHENMFWYRQDPGLGLRLIYFSYDVKMKEKGDIPEGYSVSREKKERFSLILESASTNQTSMYLCASSPPGSILVQPQHFGDGTRLSIL.

The chain links TRBV18 to TRBJ1-2; 7 positions agree with TRBD1. In germline, CDR1 is KGHSH, CDR2 LQKENI. CDR3 length equals 14 residues. V trimming: 6 bases; J trimming: 7 bases; junction bases outside the gene matches: 11. The CDR3 DNA follows: TGTGCCAGCTCCCCGGGACAGACCTGGAGTGGCTACACCTTC. It encodes CASSPGQTWSGYTF.

The rearrangement links TRBV9 to TRBJ1-1; tentative D call: TRBD1 (5 bases). V was trimmed by 3 bases and J by 3 bases, leaving 24 bases between them. The CDR3 loop spans 18 amino acids. Germline CDR1 reads SGDLS; CDR2 reads YYNGEE. CDR3 in amino acids: CASSGPVLGLDEDTEAFF. CDR3 DNA sequence: TGTGCCAGCAGCGGTCCGGTGCTGGGGCTTGATGAGGACACTGAAGCTTTCTTT.

This rearrangement joins TRBV21-1 to TRBJ1-2. TRBV21-1 counts as a pseudogene. The CDR3 covers 14 residues. The CDR3 spells CASSKGDSGDGYTF. The DNA for the CDR3 is TGTGCCAGCAGCAAAGGAGACAGCGGGGATGGCTACACCTTC.

The genes are TRBV7-9 and TRBJ1-5, with D perhaps TRBD1 (6 bases). The CDR3 contains 16 residues. CDR1 is SEHNR, CDR2 FQNEAQ, per germline (reference sequence). With 5 bases removed from V and 6 bases from J, the gap between germline ends came to 20 bases. In DNA, the CDR3 is TGTGCCAGCAGCCCGGGCCCTGGGGGCGCGACTCAGCCCCAGCATTTT. This sequence encodes CASSPGPGGATQPQHF.

CDR3 region: CASSPPHGLAGQETQYF. The CDR3 DNA follows: TGTGCCAGCTCACCCCCCCACGGACTAGCGGGACAAGAGACCCAGTACTTC. The chain links TRBV18 to TRBJ2-5; 12 bases align to TRBD2. V lost 3 bases, J lost 2 bases, and 7 bases stayed unmatched. Germline lookup yields CDR1 KGHSH and CDR2 LQKENI. CDR3 length: 17 residues.

This sequence joins TRBV18 and TRBJ2-7; maybe TRBD2 (6 bases). Germline lookup yields CDR1 KGHSH and CDR2 LQKENI. V gave up 0 bases and J gave up 0 bases, with 12 bases separating them. The CDR3 runs 16 residues. The CDR3 loop reads CASSPPGRGYSYEQYF. CDR3 sequence (DNA): TGTGCCAGCTCACCACCGGGGCGGGGCTACTCCTACGAGCAGTACTTC.

The rearrangement uses TRBV15 and TRBJ2-7, with 10 bases matching TRBD2. Germline-derived CDR1 and CDR2 are LNHNV and YYDKDF (reference sequence). The CDR3 has 15 amino acids. V lost 1 base to trimming and J lost 4 bases; unmatched junction nucleotides: 4. CDR3 sequence reads: CATSRGGAGGYEQYF. CDR3 in DNA: TGTGCCACCAGCAGAGGAGGAGCGGGAGGGTACGAGCAGTACTTC.

In nucleotides, the CDR3 is TGTGCCAGCTCACCCCTGACTAGCCTCGATGAGCAGTTCTTC. Translated: CASSPLTSLDEQFF. The chain combines TRBV18 with TRBJ2-1, with 7 bases aligning to TRBD2. CDR1 is KGHSH and CDR2 is LQKENI in the germline V gene. V trimming: 3 bases; J trimming: 8 bases; junction bases outside the gene matches: 7. CDR3 length equals 14 residues.

The chain combines TRBV28 with TRBJ2-2; TRBD2 matches at 11 bases. The CDR3 spans 16 residues. Germline V lookup: CDR1 MDHEN, CDR2 SYDVKM. With V trimmed by 6 bases and J by 7 bases, 10 bases remained unmatched. CDR3 sequence: CASSSLAGDYVGELFF. CDR3 nucleotides: TGTGCCAGCAGCTCACTAGCGGGAGATTATGTCGGGGAGCTGTTTTTT.

This clone was detected only a few times. Other DNA variants within this sample encode the same CDR3. The chain combines TRBV18 with TRBJ2-5; D is ambiguous. The V gene lost 3 bases and the J gene lost 6 bases, with 5 bases spanning the gap. The CDR3 has 11 amino acids. The V gene's germline CDR1 is KGHSH and CDR2 LQKENI. The CDR3 sequence: CASSPEQTQYF. CDR3 bases: TGTGCCAGCTCACCGGAACAGACCCAGTACTTC.

On this clone: This CDR3 is also generated by other DNA sequences in the sample. The chain links TRBV11-2 to TRBJ2-3; no definite D call. V shed 5 bases and J shed 0 bases, with 6 bases lying between them. CDR1 and CDR2 from the germline V gene are SGHAT and FQNNGV. There are 13 residues in the CDR3. This CDR3 reads CASSPWSTDTQYF. The CDR3 nucleotides read TGTGCCAGCAGCCCCTGGAGCACAGATACGCAGTATTTT. Using reference TRBV11-2 and TRBJ2-3 for the parts outside the CDR3, the full variable domain is EAGVAQSPRYKIIEKRQSVAFWCNPISGHATLYWYQQILGQGPKLLIQFQNNGVVDDSQLPKDRFSAERLKGVDSTLKIQPAKLEDSAVYLCASSPWSTDTQYFGPGTRLTVL.

The V gene is TRBV2, the J gene TRBJ2-7; 15 bases line up with TRBD2. J lost 6 bases, V lost 8 bases, and 5 bases had no gene match. CDR3 size: 14 residues. From germline, CDR1 is SNHLY and CDR2 FYNNEI. This CDR3 is CASGLGLAGGEQYF. CDR3 bases: TGTGCCAGCGGCCTGGGACTAGCGGGAGGCGAGCAGTACTTC.

This clone was seen just once. The V and J genes are TRBV28 and TRBJ2-3, with 9 positions matching TRBD1. J lost 1 base, V lost 3 bases, and 8 bases had no gene match. Germline V lookup: CDR1 MDHEN, CDR2 SYDVKM. CDR3 length: 17 amino acids. The CDR3 here is CASSLGQGGYGTDTQYF. The DNA for the CDR3 is TGTGCCAGCAGTTTGGGACAGGGTGGGTATGGCACAGATACGCAGTATTTT.

The V call is TRBV6-1, the J call TRBJ2-5; 7 positions agree with TRBD2. The CDR3 is made up of 14 amino acids. Germline values: CDR1 MNHNS, CDR2 SASEGT. Trimming at V came to 4 bases and at J to 1 base, leaving 3 bases not matched to a gene. The CDR3 protein is CASSGLAFQETQYF. Written as DNA, the CDR3 is TGTGCCAGCAGTGGACTAGCTTTCCAAGAGACCCAGTACTTC.

The chain carries TRBV18 and TRBJ1-4; D remains unclear. The CDR3 has 15 residues. The ends were cut back, 8 bases at V and 8 bases at J, with 21 bases in the middle. CDR1 and CDR2 (germline): KGHSH, LQKENI. The CDR3 DNA reads TGTGCCAGCCGATCCCCCGTTGGTCTCGGGGAAAAACTGTTTTTT. This translates into CASRSPVGLGEKLFF.